Listed below are T cell receptor beta chains from one sample, sequenced in a study of blood T cell repertoires in COVID-19. Method: immunoSEQ multiplex PCR; TCRdb's copy keeps in-frame clones and lacks some. Of more than 70,000 clones listed, 80% to 90% were seen once; the top ten hold approximately 19%. Sequenced material: peripheral blood. Receptor source: a woman of 80 years or more with acute or convalescent COVID-19. Each CDR3 is given with its conserved first and last residue. D genes are given only for firm matches. Size tells how often a clone was seen (once, few, many) or the class of an expanded clone, and some rows leave it out.

TRBV7-3	TRBJ2-7	.	14	.	CASSPRLVPYEQYF	TGTGCCAGCAGCCCCCGACTGGTACCCTACGAGCAGTACTTC
TRBV28	TRBJ1-2	.	14	.	CASTPQGKQYGYTF	TGTGCCAGCACGCCACAGGGAAAACAGTATGGCTACACCTTC
TRBV7-9	TRBJ2-5	.	17	.	CASSLAGWGDSMKTQYF	TGTGCCAGCAGCTTAGCCGGGTGGGGAGACTCTATGAAGACCCAGTACTTC
TRBV9	TRBJ1-1	TRBD1	15	.	CASSVEAGGRSEAFF	TGTGCCAGCAGCGTAGAAGCAGGGGGTCGATCTGAAGCTTTCTTT
TRBV5-4	TRBJ1-1	.	15	.	CASSKDRLWNTEAFF	TGTGCCAGCAGCAAGGACAGACTTTGGAACACTGAAGCTTTCTTT
TRBV21-1	TRBJ1-1	.	15	.	CASSKGGQGRTEAFF	TGTGCCAGCAGCAAAGGGGGACAGGGTAGGACTGAAGCTTTCTTT
TRBV5-1	TRBJ1-6	.	15	.	CASSQGSSYNSPLHF	TGCGCCAGCAGCCAGGGGAGCTCCTATAATTCACCCCTCCACTTT
TRBV5-1	TRBJ1-6	.	15	.	CASSARQDYNSPLHF	TGCGCCAGCAGCGCCCGACAGGATTATAATTCACCCCTCCACTTT
TRBV7-3	TRBJ2-3	.	14	.	CASSLVGATDTQYF	TGTGCCAGCAGCCTAGTGGGAGCCACAGATACGCAGTATTTT
TRBV14	TRBJ1-2	.	13	.	CASSIDRTYGYTF	TGTGCCAGCAGCATAGACAGGACCTATGGCTACACCTTC
TRBV27	TRBJ2-2	.	14	.	CASSPGGAGGELFF	TGTGCCAGCAGTCCTGGGGGGGCCGGCGGGGAGCTGTTTTTT
TRBV30	TRBJ1-1	.	14	.	CAWSNGQPNTEAFF	TGTGCCTGGAGTAACGGACAGCCGAACACTGAAGCTTTCTTT
TRBV9	TRBJ2-7	TRBD2	16	.	CASSSKAGAPRYEQYF	TGTGCCAGCAGCTCCAAAGCGGGGGCGCCCCGCTACGAGCAGTACTTC
TRBV11-2	TRBJ2-5	.	13	.	CASSTLGQGTQYF	TGTGCCAGCAGCACCCTGGGACAAGGGACCCAGTACTTC
TRBV19	TRBJ2-1	TRBD2	15	once	CASMAGGLAIDEQFF	TGTGCCAGTATGGCCGGGGGACTAGCGATCGATGAGCAGTTCTTC
TRBV19	TRBJ1-5	.	15	.	CASSITAYSNQPQHF	TGTGCCAGTAGTATTACAGCCTATAGCAATCAGCCCCAGCATTTT
TRBV7-2	TRBJ1-1	.	15	.	CASSLIVPQGTEAFF	TGTGCCAGCAGCTTAATAGTCCCACAGGGCACTGAAGCTTTCTTT
TRBV10-3	TRBJ1-1	TRBD1	13	.	CAIKDRERTEAFF	TGTGCCATCAAGGACAGGGAAAGGACTGAAGCTTTCTTT
TRBV19	TRBJ2-2	TRBD2	14	.	CASKWGGNTGELFF	TGTGCCAGTAAATGGGGGGGGAACACCGGGGAGCTGTTTTTT
TRBV3-1/TRBV3-2	TRBJ2-3	TRBD2	17	once	CASSQVSGGLRTDTQYF	TGTGCCAGCAGCCAAGTTAGCGGGGGGCTTCGCACAGATACGCAGTATTTT
TRBV7-9	TRBJ1-1	.	12	.	CASSPVDSEAFF	TGTGCCAGCAGCCCGGTGGACAGTGAAGCTTTCTTT
TRBV5-1	TRBJ2-7	.	15	.	CASSLRAGATYEQYF	TGCGCCAGCAGCTTAAGGGCAGGGGCTACCTACGAGCAGTACTTC
TRBV7-3	TRBJ2-3	TRBD2	17	.	CASSPGGSRTSGSTQYF	TGTGCCAGCAGCCCGGGGGGGTCCAGGACTAGCGGTAGTACGCAGTATTTT
TRBV11-2	TRBJ2-5	TRBD2	16	once	CASSSGLGFGQETQYF	TGTGCCAGCAGCTCCGGACTAGGCTTCGGTCAAGAGACCCAGTACTTC
TRBV7-3	TRBJ2-1	.	18	.	CASSHLGPRQGRDNEQFF	TGTGCCAGCAGTCACCTAGGGCCCCGACAGGGGAGGGACAATGAGCAGTTCTTC
TRBV7-2	TRBJ2-5	.	14	.	CASAKGGVQETQYF	TGTGCCAGCGCGAAAGGCGGGGTTCAAGAGACCCAGTACTTC
TRBV25-1	TRBJ2-7	TRBD1	15	.	CASSEARGQGAEQYF	TGTGCCAGCAGTGAGGCCCGTGGACAGGGGGCGGAGCAGTACTTC
TRBV6-5	TRBJ1-1	.	15	.	CASSPSGGKNTEAFF	TGTGCCAGCAGTCCCTCGGGAGGGAAGAACACTGAAGCTTTCTTT
TRBV5-1	TRBJ2-3	TRBD1	14	.	CASSRRQGTDTQYF	TGCGCCAGCAGCCGCAGACAGGGGACAGATACGCAGTATTTT
TRBV5-1	TRBJ1-4	.	14	.	CASSPGHTNEKLFF	TGCGCCAGCAGCCCAGGGCATACTAATGAAAAACTGTTTTTT
TRBV27	TRBJ2-6	TRBD2	18	once	CASSPQRGGRSGANVLTF	TGTGCCAGCAGTCCTCAGCGGGGTGGGCGCTCTGGGGCCAACGTCCTGACTTTC
TRBV19	TRBJ2-1	.	14	.	CASNQIGSYNEQFF	TGTGCCAGTAATCAGATTGGTTCCTACAATGAGCAGTTCTTC
TRBV5-1	TRBJ2-7	.	12	.	CASSLDGDWKYF	TGCGCCAGCAGCTTGGATGGCGACTGGAAGTACTTC
TRBV19	TRBJ2-1	TRBD2	17	.	CATRGQRGGLSYNEQFF	TGTGCCACCAGGGGACAGCGGGGGGGCCTCTCCTACAATGAGCAGTTCTTC
TRBV29-1	TRBJ1-4	TRBD1	12	.	CSARQGDEKLFF	TGCAGCGCACGACAGGGGGATGAAAAACTGTTTTTT
TRBV9	TRBJ2-7	TRBD1	13	.	CASAGGPEYEQYF	TGTGCCAGCGCAGGGGGACCCGAATACGAGCAGTACTTC
TRBV7-8	TRBJ1-6	TRBD1	14	.	CASSPTGVNSPLHF	TGTGCCAGCAGCCCAACAGGGGTTAATTCACCCCTCCACTTT
TRBV2	TRBJ1-1	.	13	.	CASIGRLNTEAFF	TGTGCCAGCATTGGGAGGTTGAACACTGAAGCTTTCTTT
TRBV2	TRBJ2-1	TRBD1	17	once	CASSAARDRDPLNEQFF	TGTGCCAGCAGCGCCGCCCGGGACAGGGATCCTCTCAATGAGCAGTTCTTC
TRBV5-6	TRBJ2-5	TRBD2	15	.	CASSGLAGGQGTQYF	TGTGCCAGCAGCGGACTAGCGGGGGGCCAGGGGACCCAGTACTTC
TRBV5-1	TRBJ2-7	.	12	.	CASSLGHNEQYF	TGCGCCAGCAGCTTGGGGCACAACGAGCAGTACTTC
TRBV7-9	TRBJ2-3	.	18	.	CASSAYPTPGILSDTQYF	TGTGCCAGCAGCGCCTACCCAACGCCAGGGATATTGTCAGATACGCAGTATTTT
TRBV11-2	TRBJ2-1	.	13	.	CASSLSTGFEQFF	TGTGCCAGCAGCTTATCTACAGGGTTTGAGCAGTTCTTC
TRBV24-1	TRBJ2-7	TRBD1	14	.	CATSDRTGRDEQYF	TGTGCCACCAGTGATCGGACAGGCCGGGACGAGCAGTACTTC
TRBV3-1/TRBV3-2	TRBJ1-2	.	13	.	CASSHETGSGYTF	TGTGCCAGCAGCCACGAGACAGGCTCGGGCTACACCTTC
TRBV2	TRBJ1-3	.	15	.	CASSANGGGGNTIYF	TGTGCCAGCAGTGCCAATGGGGGAGGTGGAAACACCATATATTTT
TRBV7-9	TRBJ1-4	.	16	.	CASSYPRSPLNEKLFF	TGTGCCAGCAGTTACCCCCGGTCTCCCTTAAATGAAAAACTGTTTTTT
TRBV10-3	TRBJ2-7	TRBD2	13	.	CAVGAGGLYEQYF	TGTGCCGTTGGGGCGGGGGGTCTCTACGAGCAGTACTTC
TRBV28	TRBJ1-1	.	11	.	CASQMNTEAFF	TGTGCCAGCCAGATGAACACTGAAGCTTTCTTT
TRBV4-1	TRBJ2-2	.	17	.	CASSQETWSSNTGELFF	TGCGCCAGCAGCCAAGAGACGTGGAGCAGTAACACCGGGGAGCTGTTTTTT
TRBV19	TRBJ2-7	TRBD2	14	.	CASSRLAGTDEQYF	TGTGCCAGTAGTAGACTAGCGGGGACCGACGAGCAGTACTTC
TRBV7-8	TRBJ2-7	TRBD2	15	few	CASSHSGGRSNEQYF	TGTGCCAGCAGCCATAGCGGGGGCAGGTCCAACGAGCAGTACTTC
TRBV7-9	TRBJ1-4	.	15	.	CASSKGQSTNEKLFF	TGTGCCAGCAGCAAGGGACAATCAACTAATGAAAAACTGTTTTTT
TRBV7-3	TRBJ1-2	.	16	.	CASSLGALTGRSGYTF	TGTGCCAGCAGCTTAGGAGCCCTGACAGGACGCAGTGGCTACACCTTC
TRBV2	TRBJ2-3	.	17	.	CASSEFAAGRATDTQYF	TGTGCCAGCAGTGAATTTGCGGCTGGCAGGGCCACAGATACGCAGTATTTT
TRBV3-1/TRBV3-2	TRBJ1-1	.	16	.	CASSQGVRGARTEAFF	TGTGCCAGCAGCCAAGGAGTACGGGGGGCGAGGACTGAAGCTTTCTTT
TRBV18	TRBJ2-1	.	11	.	CASSPGNEQFF	TGTGCCAGCTCACCCGGGAATGAGCAGTTCTTC
TRBV4-1	TRBJ2-7	TRBD1	14	.	CASSVGQGSYEQYF	TGCGCCAGCAGCGTCGGACAGGGGTCCTACGAGCAGTACTTC
TRBV6-6	TRBJ1-1	TRBD1	11	.	CASSRDRRAFF	TGTGCCAGCAGCCGGGACAGGAGAGCTTTCTTT